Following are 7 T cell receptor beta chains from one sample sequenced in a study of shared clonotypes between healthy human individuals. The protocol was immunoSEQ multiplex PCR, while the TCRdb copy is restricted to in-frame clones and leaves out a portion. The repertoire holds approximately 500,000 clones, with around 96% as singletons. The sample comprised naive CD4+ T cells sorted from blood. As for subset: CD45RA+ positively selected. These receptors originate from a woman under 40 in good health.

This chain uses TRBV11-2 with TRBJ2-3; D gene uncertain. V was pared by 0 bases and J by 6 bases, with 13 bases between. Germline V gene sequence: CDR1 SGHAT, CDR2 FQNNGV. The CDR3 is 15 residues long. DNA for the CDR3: TGTGCCAGCAGCTTAGAACTTGTCACTGGGGATACGCAGTATTTT. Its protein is CASSLELVTGDTQYF.

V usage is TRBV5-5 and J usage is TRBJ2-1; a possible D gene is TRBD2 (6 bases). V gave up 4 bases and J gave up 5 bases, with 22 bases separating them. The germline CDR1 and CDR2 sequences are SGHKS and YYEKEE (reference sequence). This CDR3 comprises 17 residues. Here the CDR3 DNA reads TGTGCCAGCAGCCTCAATCCGGCACCATGGGGGGACAATGAGCAGTTCTTC. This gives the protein CASSLNPAPWGDNEQFF.

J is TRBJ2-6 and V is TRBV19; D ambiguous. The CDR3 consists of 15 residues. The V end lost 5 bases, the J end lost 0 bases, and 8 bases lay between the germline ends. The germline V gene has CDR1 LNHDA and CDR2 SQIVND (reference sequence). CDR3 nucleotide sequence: TGTGCCAGTAGTGAATACAGCTCTGGGGCCAACGTCCTGACTTTC. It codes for CASSEYSSGANVLTF. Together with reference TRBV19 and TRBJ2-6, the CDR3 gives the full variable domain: DGGITQSPKYLFRKEGQNVTLSCEQNLNHDAMYWYRQDPGQGLRLIYYSQIVNDFQKGDIAEGYSVSREKKESFPLTVTSAQKNPTAFYLCASSEYSSGANVLTFGAGSRLTVL.

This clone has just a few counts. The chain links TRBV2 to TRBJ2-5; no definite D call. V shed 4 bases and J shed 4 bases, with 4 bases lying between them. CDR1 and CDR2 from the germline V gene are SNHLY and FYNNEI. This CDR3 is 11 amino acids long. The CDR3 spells CASSGGETQYF. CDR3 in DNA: TGTGCCAGCAGTGGGGGAGAGACCCAGTACTTC.

The CDR3 protein is CASSAGQGGYYGYTF. In nucleotides, the CDR3 is TGTGCCAGCAGCGCGGGACAGGGAGGTTACTATGGCTACACCTTC. The J gene is TRBJ1-2, the V gene TRBV7-9; TRBD1 aligns across 9 bases. Looked up from germline, CDR1 is SEHNR and CDR2 is FQNEAQ (reference sequence). V was clipped by 5 bases and J by 3 bases; unmatched bases: 7. This CDR3 contains 15 residues.

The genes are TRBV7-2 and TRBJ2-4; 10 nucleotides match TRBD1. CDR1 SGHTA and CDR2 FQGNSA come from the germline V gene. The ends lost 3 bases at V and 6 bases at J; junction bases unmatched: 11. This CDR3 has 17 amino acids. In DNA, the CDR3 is TGTGCCAGCAGCTTGGGACTGACAGGGGGCTCGATAAACATTCAGTACTTC. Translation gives CASSLGLTGGSINIQYF.

CDR3 in DNA: TGTGCCAGCAGCCAAGGGGCCAGCCTAAGCAATCAGCCCCAGCATTTT. It translates to CASSQGASLSNQPQHF. The chain has TRBV4-2 and TRBJ1-5; D remains ambiguous. The CDR3 runs 16 residues. The germline V gene encodes CDR1 LGHNA and CDR2 YNFKEQ. Trimming shortened V by 1 base and J by 1 base, and 11 bases separated the two germline ends.